Presented here are 10 T cell receptor beta chains from one specimen sequenced in a study of T cell responses to AZD1222 COVID-19 vaccine. Measured with immunoSEQ multiplex PCR; TCRdb has only the in-frame clones, and not every one. The sample has 150,000 to 200,000 clones; approximately 92% are singletons. This material consisted of peripheral blood, taken on day 0 of AZD1222 vaccination. All receptors derive from an adult in good health.

The chain has TRBV6-5 and TRBJ2-7; 10 positions match TRBD1. The junction had 8 bases not matched to a gene; V was cut back by 6 bases and J by 6 bases. The CDR3 spans 14 residues. The V gene's germline CDR1 is MNHEY and CDR2 SVGAGI. The DNA for the CDR3 is TGTGCCAGCAGCTTACGGGGACAGGGGCGCGAGCAGTACTTC. Residues: CASSLRGQGREQYF.

CDR3 DNA: TGTGCCAGCAGCTCGTCGGGGGCGGTGGGAGATACGCAGTATTTT. Its protein is CASSSSGAVGDTQYF. V usage is TRBV7-9 and J usage is TRBJ2-3; D may be TRBD1 or TRBD2 (6 bases each). This CDR3 is built from 15 residues. Germline loops: CDR1 SEHNR, CDR2 FQNEAQ (reference sequence). The germline V and J ends were trimmed by 4 bases and 5 bases, with 16 bases remaining between them.

This clone has only one observation. The V gene is TRBV18, the J gene TRBJ1-2; D might be TRBD1 (6 bases). Between the trimmed V and J ends, which lost 3 bases and 4 bases, there was a span of 15 bases. The germline V gene encodes CDR1 KGHSH and CDR2 LQKENI. The CDR3 spans 15 residues. The CDR3 sequence is CASSPPGQLSYGYTF. CDR3 sequence (DNA): TGTGCCAGCTCACCGCCAGGACAGCTCAGCTATGGCTACACCTTC.

V is TRBV4-1 and J is TRBJ1-4, with D tentatively TRBD1 (5 bases). CDR1 is MGHRA and CDR2 is YSYEKL in the germline V gene. There are 16 residues in the CDR3. With 1 base removed from V and 8 bases from J, the gap between germline ends came to 17 bases. The CDR3, as DNA: TGCGCCAGCAGCCAAGGGCAAGGCCCTCGGGGGGAAAAACTGTTTTTT. Its protein product is CASSQGQGPRGEKLFF.

This sequence joins TRBV27 and TRBJ1-1; 8 nucleotides match TRBD1. The CDR3 spans 13 residues. The germline V gene has CDR1 MNHEY and CDR2 SMNVEV (reference sequence). V lost 4 bases and J lost 4; bases outside the gene matches: 2. The CDR3 sequence: CASSSGQGTEAFF. CDR3 nucleotide sequence: TGTGCCAGCAGTTCCGGACAGGGCACTGAAGCTTTCTTT.

V and J are TRBV28 and TRBJ1-1; D not resolved. The germline V gene has CDR1 MDHEN and CDR2 SYDVKM. V was trimmed by 5 bases and J by 8 bases, leaving 30 bases between them. The CDR3 is 18 amino acids. The CDR3 here is CASSPPSGLKRLRAEAFF. DNA of the CDR3: TGTGCCAGCAGTCCGCCATCCGGCCTCAAGCGGCTCCGGGCCGAAGCTTTCTTT.

The rearrangement links TRBV6-5 to TRBJ2-7; D perhaps matches TRBD1 (5 bases). Trimming removed 7 bases from V and 6 bases from J, with 13 bases in between. The CDR3 runs 12 residues. The germline V gene has CDR1 MNHEY and CDR2 SVGAGI. The CDR3 loop is CASTSGHAEQYF. Here the CDR3 DNA reads TGTGCCAGCACCTCCGGACACGCCGAGCAGTACTTC.

The V and J genes are TRBV18 and TRBJ2-3; the D gene is possibly TRBD2 (6 bases). Trimming removed 3 bases at V and 4 bases at J, with 11 bases between. Germline assignment: CDR1 KGHSH and CDR2 LQKENI. The CDR3 is 14 residues long. The CDR3 loop reads CASSPGTPSDTQYF. CDR3 in DNA: TGTGCCAGCTCACCGGGGACTCCTTCAGATACGCAGTATTTT.

The J gene is TRBJ2-3, the V gene TRBV19; no clear D. V was cut by 7 bases and J by 5 bases, with 16 bases left in between. The CDR3 has 14 amino acids. The germline gives CDR1 LNHDA, CDR2 SQIVND (reference sequence). The CDR3 loop reads CASTPTPARDTQYF. CDR3 coding DNA: TGTGCCAGTACCCCGACTCCCGCCAGAGATACGCAGTATTTT.

The genes are TRBV6-4 and TRBJ2-2, with D perhaps TRBD2 (5 bases). Trimming stripped 6 bases from V and 5 bases from J, with 7 bases between. The CDR3 is made up of 12 amino acids. The germline V gene has CDR1 MRHNA and CDR2 SNTAGT. CDR3: CASSERTGELFF. In DNA form, the CDR3 reads TGTGCCAGCAGCGAGCGGACCGGGGAGCTGTTTTTT.